Listed below are T cell receptor beta chains from one sample, sequenced in a study of shared clonotypes between healthy human individuals. Here immunoSEQ multiplex PCR was the method, and the copy in TCRdb shows in-frame clones only, minus some. Seen here are about 2.4 million clones, approximately 94% observed once, and the top ten hold about 0.38%. The specimen sequenced was naive CD4+ T cells from PBMCs. All receptors come from a man between 18 and 35 years old in good health. Some clones in this sample may be carry-over from other donors' samples. The CDR3 runs from the conserved cysteine through the conserved F or W. A D gene is named only where the DNA matches it firmly. The size entry is marked missing in some rows and otherwise reads once, few, many or a size class.

J gene,V gene,D gene,clone size,CDR3 DNA,CDR3 protein
TRBJ2-7,TRBV4-1,.,once,TGCGCCAGCAGCCGCGCTTGGGCGTTTCCCTACGAGCAGTACTTC,CASSRAWAFPYEQYF
TRBJ2-7,TRBV28,.,.,TGTGCCAGCAGTTCCCCCGGGATAGTTGGCCCCTACGAGCAGTACTTC,CASSSPGIVGPYEQYF
TRBJ2-1,TRBV7-3,TRBD2,.,TGTGCCAGCAGCTTAGGCCCTAGCGGGAGTTACAATGAGCAGTTCTTC,CASSLGPSGSYNEQFF
TRBJ2-5,TRBV14,.,.,TGTGCCAGCAGCCAAGGACAGCAGACCCAGTACTTC,CASSQGQQTQYF
TRBJ2-1,TRBV7-2,TRBD2,.,TGTGCCAGCAGCTCCCCTAGCGGGACGGGTGAGCAGTTCTTC,CASSSPSGTGEQFF
TRBJ2-5,TRBV27,TRBD1,.,TGTGCCAGCAGTTTGTCTAGGGGGCCGGGGGAGACCCAGTACTTC,CASSLSRGPGETQYF
TRBJ2-7,TRBV5-5,.,.,TGTGCCAGCAGCTCCCCAATCGGGACGGTCTCCTACGAGCAGTACTTC,CASSSPIGTVSYEQYF
TRBJ2-7,TRBV7-8,.,.,TGTGCCAGCAGCTTATTCCTGGGTAGCGAGCAGTACTTC,CASSLFLGSEQYF
TRBJ2-2,TRBV7-8,.,once,TGTGCCAGCAGCCAAAACAAGGGCAACACCGGGGAGCTGTTTTTT,CASSQNKGNTGELFF
TRBJ2-7,TRBV10-2,TRBD1,once,TGCGCCAGCAGAATTACAGGGGGCGTAGCGAGGGAGCAGTACTTC,CASRITGGVAREQYF
TRBJ2-1,TRBV6-5,.,.,TGTGCCAGCAGTTACTTCAGTAGCTCCTACAATGAGCAGTTCTTC,CASSYFSSSYNEQFF
TRBJ2-7,TRBV7-9,.,.,TGTGCCAGCAGCGTTAGGGACCACAACTACGAGCAGTACTTC,CASSVRDHNYEQYF
TRBJ2-7,TRBV2,TRBD2,.,TGTGCCAGCATCCTTCAACTAGCGGGCCCCGGGAGTTCGCACTTC,CASILQLAGPGSSHF
TRBJ1-3,TRBV4-1,.,once,TGCGCCAGCAGCCAGGAGTCAGGGCCCTCTGGAAACACCATATATTTT,CASSQESGPSGNTIYF